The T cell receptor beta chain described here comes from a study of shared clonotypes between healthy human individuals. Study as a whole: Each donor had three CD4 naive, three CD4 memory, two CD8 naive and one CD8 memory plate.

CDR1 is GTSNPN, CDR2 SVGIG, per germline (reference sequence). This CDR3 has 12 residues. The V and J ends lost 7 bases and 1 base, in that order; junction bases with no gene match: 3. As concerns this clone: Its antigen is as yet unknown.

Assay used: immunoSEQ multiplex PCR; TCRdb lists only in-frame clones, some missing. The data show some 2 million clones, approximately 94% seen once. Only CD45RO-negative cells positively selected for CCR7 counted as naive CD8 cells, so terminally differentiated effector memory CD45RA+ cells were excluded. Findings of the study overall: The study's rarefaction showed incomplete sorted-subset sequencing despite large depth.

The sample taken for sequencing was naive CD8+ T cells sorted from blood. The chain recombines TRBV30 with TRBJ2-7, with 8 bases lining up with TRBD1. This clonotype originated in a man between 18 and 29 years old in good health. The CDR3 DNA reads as TGTGCCTCCCGGACAGGGTCCTACGAGCAGTACTTC. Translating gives CASRTGSYEQYF. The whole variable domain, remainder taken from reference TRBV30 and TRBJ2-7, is SQTIHQWPATLVQPVGSPLSLECTVEGTSNPNLYWYRQAAGRGLQLLFYSVGIGQISSEVPQNLSASRPQDRQFILSSKKLLLSDSGFYLCASRTGSYEQYFGPGTRLTVT.